This TCR beta chain was profiled in a study of T cells in Graves' hyperthyroidism and ophthalmopathy. In this sample, this clonotype turned up many times. With 0 bases clipped from V and 9 bases from J, the junction kept 5 bases outside the gene matches. The CDR3 consists of 14 residues. Germline CDR1 reads SGHRS; CDR2 reads YFSETQ. Amplified TCR beta CDR3 regions came from RNA transcripts. The HTBI primer set was used in a first-round RT-PCR of the TCR CDR3. TCRdb processed the multiplex PCR reads anew with MiXCR; each CDR3 protein has one entry. Among about 250,000 distinct CDR3 sequences, roughly 22% were seen once, and the ten largest hold roughly 32%.

This TCR came from a woman aged 40-49 years with Graves' ophthalmopathy. Sequencing was carried out using blood. V gene TRBV5-1 combines with J gene TRBJ2-7; 11 bases are a match to TRBD2. Written as DNA, the CDR3 is TGCGCCAGCAGCTTGGGTACTAGCGGGAGCCGGCAGTACTTC. Amino acids: CASSLGTSGSRQYF.